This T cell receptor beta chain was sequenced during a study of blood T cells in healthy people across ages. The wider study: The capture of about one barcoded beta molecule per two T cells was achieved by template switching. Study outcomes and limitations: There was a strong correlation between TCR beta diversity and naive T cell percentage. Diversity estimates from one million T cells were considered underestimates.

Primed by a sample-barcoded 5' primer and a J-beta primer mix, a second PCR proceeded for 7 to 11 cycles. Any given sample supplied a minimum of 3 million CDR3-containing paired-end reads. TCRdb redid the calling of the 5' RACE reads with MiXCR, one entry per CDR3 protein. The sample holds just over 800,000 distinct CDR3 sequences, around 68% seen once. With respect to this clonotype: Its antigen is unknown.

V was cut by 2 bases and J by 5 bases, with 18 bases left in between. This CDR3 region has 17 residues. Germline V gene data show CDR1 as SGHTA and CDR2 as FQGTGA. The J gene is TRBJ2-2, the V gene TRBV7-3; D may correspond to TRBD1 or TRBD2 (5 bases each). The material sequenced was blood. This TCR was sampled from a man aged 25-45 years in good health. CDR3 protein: CASSLGTGTFATGELFF. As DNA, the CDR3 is TGTGCCAGCAGCTTAGGTACCGGGACCTTCGCAACCGGGGAGCTGTTTTTT.